The sequence of this T cell receptor (beta chain) was determined in a study of T-cell reconstitution after alpha-beta-depleted transplantation in children. Preparing the TCRbeta library involved the use of unique molecular identifiers. Using its own MiXCR run on the PCR reads, TCRdb lists one record per CDR3 protein. The sample consists of about 980,000 distinct CDR3 sequences, around 30% of them appearing once. After removal of 6 bases from V and 3 bases from J, the junction contained 9 bases not matched to a gene. Germline lookup yields CDR1 SGHAT and CDR2 FQDESV (reference sequence). This CDR3 spans 15 amino acids. This clonotype was counted only a few times.

The rearrangement uses TRBV11-1 and TRBJ2-3; TRBD1 aligns across 7 bases. This clonotype was sampled from a boy less than two years old who had a stem cell transplant for SCID, so the T cells may come from the graft donor. The source was PBMCs, mostly from graft donor cells, collected 360 days after TCRalphabeta/CD19-depleted stem cell transplant. This CDR3 is CASRSQGIGTDTQYF. The CDR3 region has the DNA TGTGCCAGCAGGTCACAGGGGATTGGGACAGATACGCAGTATTTT.